This T cell receptor (beta chain) was profiled in a study of blood T cell repertoires in COVID-19. Across the whole study: T cells, B-cell-depleted T cells, or PBMCs supplied cDNA or gDNA.

Assay: immunoSEQ multiplex PCR; the TCRdb copy retains only in-frame clones and omits some. There are a few hundred thousand clones in the sample; about 91% occur only once, and 10% to 15% lies in the top ten. J was trimmed by 7 bases and V by 6 bases; bases with no gene match: 1. The CDR3 covers 12 residues. Germline CDR1 is KGHDR and CDR2 is SFDVKD. The source is a woman between 50 and 59 years old with COVID-19, enrolled during active disease. The chain carries TRBV24-1 and TRBJ2-1, with 8 bases lining up with TRBD1. The specimen was peripheral blood. CDR3 protein: CATSRQGNEQFF. In DNA, the CDR3 is TGTGCCACCAGTCGACAGGGGAATGAGCAGTTCTTC.